This T cell receptor beta chain was retrieved from a study of cytomegalovirus exposure and HLA in healthy donors. Study-level points and caveats: In a later analysis, a missense DCLRE1C variant was linked to TCR beta V- and J-gene trimming. In a later analysis, HLA-C alleles had the fewest associated TCRs, DRB1 alleles the most.

Germline assignment: CDR1 MNHEY and CDR2 SVGAGI. Germline trimming cut 5 bases from V and 7 bases from J; bases unmatched to any gene: 9. The CDR3 sequence is 15 residues long. On this clone itself: Its antigen is as yet unknown.

The PCR made use of 60 Vbeta and 13 Jbeta primers. Libraries were prepared by immunoSEQ multiplex PCR; TCRdb keeps only in-frame clonotypes and omits some of them. The sample's table shows 85,000 or so clones. Material: PBMCs. This chain joins TRBV6-5 and TRBJ1-5; 9 bases are a match to TRBD1. The sequence came from a young woman in good health and CMV-seronegative. The CDR3 is CASSPTGGPKQPQHF. The CDR3 DNA follows: TGTGCCAGCAGTCCCACAGGGGGCCCTAAGCAGCCCCAGCATTTT.